Each of the 4 T cell receptor beta chains below was sequenced from the same sample in a study of blood T cell repertoires in COVID-19. Measured with immunoSEQ multiplex PCR; TCRdb has only the in-frame clones, and not every one. The sample has over 350,000 clones, approximately 90% seen once. The sample comprised PBMCs or T cells enriched from blood (not recorded which). Every receptor here comes from a woman between 45 and 60 years old who had recovered from COVID-19.

J is TRBJ2-2 and V is TRBV27; 8 bases line up with TRBD1. The germline CDR1 and CDR2 sequences are MNHEY and SMNVEV (reference sequence). The CDR3 consists of 15 residues. Trimming took 7 bases from V and 8 from J; bases not matched to a gene: 12. CDR3 DNA sequence: TGTGCCAGCACGACAGGGGAAAATTTATTGGGGGAGCTGTTTTTT. Encoded protein: CASTTGENLLGELFF.

This chain joins TRBV18 and TRBJ1-4; D unresolved. Trimming took off 4 bases at V and 5 bases at J, with 11 bases between the two ends. Germline V CDR1 and CDR2: KGHSH, LQKENI. The CDR3 sequence is 14 residues long. CDR3 DNA sequence: TGTGCCAGCTCACATGGCAGATTGAATGAAAAACTGTTTTTT. It encodes CASSHGRLNEKLFF.

V usage is TRBV5-6 and J usage is TRBJ1-6; no clear D. CDR1 is SGHDT, CDR2 YYEEEE, per germline. V lost 1 base and J lost 7, with 12 bases in between. The CDR3 sequence is 15 residues long. CDR3 residues: CASSLNAVLNSPLHF. The CDR3 DNA is TGTGCCAGCAGCTTGAACGCGGTACTAAATTCACCCCTCCACTTT.

This chain joins TRBV18 and TRBJ1-3, with a possible D match to TRBD1 (5 bases). The germline V and J ends were trimmed by 3 bases and 6 bases, with 12 bases remaining between them. Germline lookup yields CDR1 KGHSH and CDR2 LQKENI. This CDR3 contains 14 residues. The CDR3, as DNA: TGTGCCAGCTCACCGGGCAGGGTTGAAAACACCATATATTTT. Translated: CASSPGRVENTIYF.